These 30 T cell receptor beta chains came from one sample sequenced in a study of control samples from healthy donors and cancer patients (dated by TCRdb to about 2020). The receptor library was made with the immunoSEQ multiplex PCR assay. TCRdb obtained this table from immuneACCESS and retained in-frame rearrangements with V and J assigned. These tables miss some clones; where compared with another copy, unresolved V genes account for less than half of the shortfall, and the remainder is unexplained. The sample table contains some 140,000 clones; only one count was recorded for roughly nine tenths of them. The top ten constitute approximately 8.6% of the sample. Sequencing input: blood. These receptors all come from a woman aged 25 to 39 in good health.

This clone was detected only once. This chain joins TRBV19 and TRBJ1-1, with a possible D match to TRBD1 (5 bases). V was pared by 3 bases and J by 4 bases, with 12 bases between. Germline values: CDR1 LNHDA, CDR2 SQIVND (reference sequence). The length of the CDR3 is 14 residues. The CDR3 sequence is CASSIDGGTTEAFF. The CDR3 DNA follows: TGTGCCAGTAGTATTGACGGGGGGACCACTGAAGCTTTCTTT.

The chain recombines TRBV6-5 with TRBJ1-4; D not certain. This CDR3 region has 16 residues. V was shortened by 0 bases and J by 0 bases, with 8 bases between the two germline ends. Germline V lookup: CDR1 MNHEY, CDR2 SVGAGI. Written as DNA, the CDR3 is TGTGCCAGCAGTTACTCGGTCGGTGCAACTAATGAAAAACTGTTTTTT. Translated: CASSYSVGATNEKLFF.

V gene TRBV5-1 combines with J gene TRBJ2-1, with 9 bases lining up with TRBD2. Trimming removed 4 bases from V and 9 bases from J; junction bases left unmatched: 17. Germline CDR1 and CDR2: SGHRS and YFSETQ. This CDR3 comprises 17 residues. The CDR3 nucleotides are TGCGCCAGCAGCCCCCGTGTGGGTAGCGGGAGCATGCCTGAGCAGTTCTTC. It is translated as CASSPRVGSGSMPEQFF.

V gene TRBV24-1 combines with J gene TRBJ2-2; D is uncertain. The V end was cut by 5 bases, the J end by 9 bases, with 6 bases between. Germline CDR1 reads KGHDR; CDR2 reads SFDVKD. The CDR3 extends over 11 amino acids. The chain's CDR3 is CATSVGRELFF. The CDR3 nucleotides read TGTGCCACCAGTGTGGGGAGGGAGCTGTTTTTT.

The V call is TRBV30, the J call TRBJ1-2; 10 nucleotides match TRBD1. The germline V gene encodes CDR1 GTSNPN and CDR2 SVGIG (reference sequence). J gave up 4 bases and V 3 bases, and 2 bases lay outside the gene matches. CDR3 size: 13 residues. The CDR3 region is CAWRGQGIYGYTF. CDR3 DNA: TGTGCCTGGAGGGGACAGGGGATCTATGGCTACACCTTC.

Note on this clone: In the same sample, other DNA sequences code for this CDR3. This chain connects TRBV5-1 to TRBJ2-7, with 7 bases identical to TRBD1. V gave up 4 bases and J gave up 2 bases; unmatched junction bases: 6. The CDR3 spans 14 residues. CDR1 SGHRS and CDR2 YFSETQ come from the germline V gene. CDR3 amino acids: CASSTGQVPYEQYF. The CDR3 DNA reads TGCGCCAGCAGCACTGGACAGGTCCCCTACGAGCAGTACTTC.

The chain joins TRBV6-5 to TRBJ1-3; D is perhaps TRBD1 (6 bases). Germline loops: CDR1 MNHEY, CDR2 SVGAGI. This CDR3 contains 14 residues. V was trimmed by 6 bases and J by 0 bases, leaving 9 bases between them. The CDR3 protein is CASSPDSSGNTIYF. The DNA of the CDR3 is TGTGCCAGCAGCCCGGACAGCTCTGGAAACACCATATATTTT.

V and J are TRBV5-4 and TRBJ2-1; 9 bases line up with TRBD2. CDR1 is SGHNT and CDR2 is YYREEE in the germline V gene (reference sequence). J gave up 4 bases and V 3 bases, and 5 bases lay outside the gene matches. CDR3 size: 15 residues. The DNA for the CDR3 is TGTGCCAGCAGCTCCGCGGGAGGGTGGTACAATGAGCAGTTCTTC. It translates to CASSSAGGWYNEQFF.

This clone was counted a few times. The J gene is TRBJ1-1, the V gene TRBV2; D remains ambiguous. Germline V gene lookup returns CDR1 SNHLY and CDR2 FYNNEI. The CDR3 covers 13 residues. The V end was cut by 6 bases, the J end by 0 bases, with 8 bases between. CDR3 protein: CASRQDVNTEAFF. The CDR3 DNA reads TGTGCCAGCAGGCAGGATGTGAACACTGAAGCTTTCTTT.

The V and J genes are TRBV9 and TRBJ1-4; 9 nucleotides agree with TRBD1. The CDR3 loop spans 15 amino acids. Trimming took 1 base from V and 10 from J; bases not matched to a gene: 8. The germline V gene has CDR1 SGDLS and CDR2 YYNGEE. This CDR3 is CASSVRGDREAKLFF. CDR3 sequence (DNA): TGTGCCAGCAGCGTAAGGGGGGACAGGGAGGCAAAACTGTTTTTT.

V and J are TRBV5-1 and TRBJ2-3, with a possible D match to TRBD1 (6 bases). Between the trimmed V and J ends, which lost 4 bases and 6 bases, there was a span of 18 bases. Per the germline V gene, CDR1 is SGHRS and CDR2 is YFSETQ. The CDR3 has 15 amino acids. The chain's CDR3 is CASSLGTSWDDTQYF. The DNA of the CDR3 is TGCGCCAGCAGCCTGGGGACATCGTGGGACGATACGCAGTATTTT.

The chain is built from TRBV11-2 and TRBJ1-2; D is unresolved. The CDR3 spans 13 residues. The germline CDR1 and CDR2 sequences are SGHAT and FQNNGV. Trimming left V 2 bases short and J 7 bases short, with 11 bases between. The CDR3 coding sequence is TGTGCCAGCAGCTTAAGCCAGGTGGTTGGCTACACCTTC. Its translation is CASSLSQVVGYTF.

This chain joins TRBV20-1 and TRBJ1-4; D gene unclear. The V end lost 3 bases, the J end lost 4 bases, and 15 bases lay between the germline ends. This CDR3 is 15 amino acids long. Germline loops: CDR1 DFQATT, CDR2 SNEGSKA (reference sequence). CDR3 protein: CSASWGSGSNEKLFF. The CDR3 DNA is TGCAGTGCTAGTTGGGGTAGCGGGAGTAATGAAAAACTGTTTTTT.

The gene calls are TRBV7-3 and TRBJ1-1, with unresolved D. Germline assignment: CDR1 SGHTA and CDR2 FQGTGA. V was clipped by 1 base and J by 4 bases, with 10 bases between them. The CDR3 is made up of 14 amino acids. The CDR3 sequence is CASSLNPIVTEAFF. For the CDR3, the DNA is TGTGCCAGCAGCTTAAACCCTATCGTCACTGAAGCTTTCTTT.

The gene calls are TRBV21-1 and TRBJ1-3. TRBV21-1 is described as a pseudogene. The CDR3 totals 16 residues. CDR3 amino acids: CASSSTIRSEGHTIYF. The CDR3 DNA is TGTGCCAGCAGCTCAACGATTAGGTCCGAGGGTCACACCATATATTTT.

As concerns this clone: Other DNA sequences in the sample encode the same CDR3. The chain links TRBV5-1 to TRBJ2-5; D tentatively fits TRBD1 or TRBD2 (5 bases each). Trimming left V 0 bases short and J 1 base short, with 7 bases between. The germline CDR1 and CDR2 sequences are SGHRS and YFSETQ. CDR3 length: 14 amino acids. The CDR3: CASSLGGAQETQYF. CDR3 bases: TGCGCCAGCAGCTTGGGAGGGGCCCAAGAGACCCAGTACTTC.

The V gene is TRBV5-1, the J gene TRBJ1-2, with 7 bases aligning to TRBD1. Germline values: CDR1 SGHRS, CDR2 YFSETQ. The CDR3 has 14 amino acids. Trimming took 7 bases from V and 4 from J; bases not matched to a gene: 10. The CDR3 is CASAEPGQSYGYTF. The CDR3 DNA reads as TGCGCCAGCGCGGAACCGGGACAGTCCTATGGCTACACCTTC. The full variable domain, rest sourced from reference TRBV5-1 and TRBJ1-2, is KAGVTQTPRYLIKTRGQQVTLSCSPISGHRSVSWYQQTPGQGLQFLFEYFSETQRNKGNFPGRFSGRQFSNSRSEMNVSTLELGDSALYLCASAEPGQSYGYTFGSGTRLTVV.

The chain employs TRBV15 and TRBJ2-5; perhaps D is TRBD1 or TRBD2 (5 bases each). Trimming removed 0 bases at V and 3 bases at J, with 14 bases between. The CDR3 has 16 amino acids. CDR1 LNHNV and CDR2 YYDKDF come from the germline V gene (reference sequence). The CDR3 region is CATSRDGGFRKETQYF. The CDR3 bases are TGTGCCACCAGCAGAGATGGGGGTTTCAGGAAAGAGACCCAGTACTTC.

CDR3 in DNA: TGCGCCAGCAGCACCCCCGGCCAGGGAGGGGGCTCTGGAAACACCATATATTTT. Protein sequence: CASSTPGQGGGSGNTIYF. This chain uses TRBV5-1 with TRBJ1-3; possible D gene TRBD1, 6 bases. The CDR3 loop spans 18 amino acids. V lost 4 bases and J 0 bases, leaving 20 bases between the germline ends. Germline loops: CDR1 SGHRS, CDR2 YFSETQ. Complete variable domain (other parts from reference TRBV5-1 and TRBJ1-3): KAGVTQTPRYLIKTRGQQVTLSCSPISGHRSVSWYQQTPGQGLQFLFEYFSETQRNKGNFPGRFSGRQFSNSRSEMNVSTLELGDSALYLCASSTPGQGGGSGNTIYFGEGSWLTVV.

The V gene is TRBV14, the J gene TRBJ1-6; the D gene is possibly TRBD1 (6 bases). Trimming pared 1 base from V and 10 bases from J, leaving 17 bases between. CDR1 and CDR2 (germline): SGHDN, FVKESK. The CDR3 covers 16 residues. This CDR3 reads CASSQGSGRGVSPLHF. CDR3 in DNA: TGTGCCAGCAGCCAAGGATCGGGCAGGGGTGTATCACCCCTCCACTTT.

In DNA, the CDR3 is TGTGCCAGCAGCCCCCGGTTGGATTCTGGAAACACCATATATTTT. This translates into CASSPRLDSGNTIYF. This chain links TRBV14 with TRBJ1-3; D remains ambiguous. CDR1 is SGHDN, CDR2 FVKESK, per germline. V shed 4 bases and J shed 1 base, with 11 bases lying between them. The CDR3 is 15 amino acids.

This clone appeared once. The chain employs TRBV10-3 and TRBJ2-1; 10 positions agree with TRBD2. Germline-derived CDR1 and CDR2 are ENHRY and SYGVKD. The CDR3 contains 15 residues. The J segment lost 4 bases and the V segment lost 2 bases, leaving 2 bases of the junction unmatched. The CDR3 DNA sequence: TGTGCCATCAGTGAGACTAGCGGGATATACAATGAGCAGTTCTTC. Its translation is CAISETSGIYNEQFF.

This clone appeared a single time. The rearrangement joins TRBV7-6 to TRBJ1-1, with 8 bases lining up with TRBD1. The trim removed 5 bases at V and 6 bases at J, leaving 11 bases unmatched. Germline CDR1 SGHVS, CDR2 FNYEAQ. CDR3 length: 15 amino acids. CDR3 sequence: CASSDPRTGKPEAFF. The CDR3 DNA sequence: TGTGCCAGCAGCGACCCAAGGACAGGGAAACCTGAAGCTTTCTTT.

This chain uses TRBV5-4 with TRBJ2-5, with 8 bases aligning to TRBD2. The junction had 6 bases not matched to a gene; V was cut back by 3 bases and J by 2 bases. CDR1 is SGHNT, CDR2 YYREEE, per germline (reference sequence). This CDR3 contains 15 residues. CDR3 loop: CASSYSGTKQETQYF. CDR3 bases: TGTGCCAGCAGCTATAGCGGGACTAAACAAGAGACCCAGTACTTC.

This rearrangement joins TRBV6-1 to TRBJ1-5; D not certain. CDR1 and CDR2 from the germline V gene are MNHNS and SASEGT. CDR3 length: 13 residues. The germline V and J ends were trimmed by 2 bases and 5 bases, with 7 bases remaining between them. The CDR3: CASSERRYQPQHF. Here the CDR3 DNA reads TGTGCCAGCAGTGAACGACGGTATCAGCCCCAGCATTTT.

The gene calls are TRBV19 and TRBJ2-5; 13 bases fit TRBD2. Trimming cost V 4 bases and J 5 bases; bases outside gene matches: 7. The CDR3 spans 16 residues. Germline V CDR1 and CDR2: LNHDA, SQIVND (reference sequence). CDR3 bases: TGTGCCAGTAGTAGGACTAGCGGGAGTCTTTGGGAGACCCAGTACTTC. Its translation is CASSRTSGSLWETQYF. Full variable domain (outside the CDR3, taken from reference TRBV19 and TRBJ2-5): DGGITQSPKYLFRKEGQNVTLSCEQNLNHDAMYWYRQDPGQGLRLIYYSQIVNDFQKGDIAEGYSVSREKKESFPLTVTSAQKNPTAFYLCASSRTSGSLWETQYFGPGTRLLVL.

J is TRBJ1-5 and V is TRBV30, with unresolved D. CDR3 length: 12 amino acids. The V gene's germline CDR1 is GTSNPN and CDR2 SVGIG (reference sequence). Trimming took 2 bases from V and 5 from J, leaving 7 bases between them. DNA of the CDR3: TGTGCCTGGAGTTGGAGTGATCAGCCCCAGCATTTT. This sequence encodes CAWSWSDQPQHF.

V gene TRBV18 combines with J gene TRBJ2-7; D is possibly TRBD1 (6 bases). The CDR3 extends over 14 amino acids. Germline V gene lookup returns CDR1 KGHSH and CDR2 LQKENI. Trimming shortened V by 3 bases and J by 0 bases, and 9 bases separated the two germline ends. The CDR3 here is CASSPRDNSYEQYF. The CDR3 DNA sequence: TGTGCCAGCTCACCCAGGGACAACTCCTACGAGCAGTACTTC.

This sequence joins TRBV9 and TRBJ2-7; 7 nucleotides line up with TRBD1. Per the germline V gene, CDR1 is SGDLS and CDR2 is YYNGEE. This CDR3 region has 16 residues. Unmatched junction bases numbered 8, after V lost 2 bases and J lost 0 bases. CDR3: CASSVLPGTVSYEQYF. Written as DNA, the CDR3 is TGTGCCAGCAGCGTCCTCCCCGGGACAGTCTCCTACGAGCAGTACTTC.

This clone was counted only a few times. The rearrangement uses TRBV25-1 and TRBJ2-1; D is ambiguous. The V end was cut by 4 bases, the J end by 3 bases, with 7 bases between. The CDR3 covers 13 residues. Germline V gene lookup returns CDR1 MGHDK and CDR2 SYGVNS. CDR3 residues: CASSVLDYNEQFF. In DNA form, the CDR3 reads TGTGCCAGCAGTGTCCTGGACTACAATGAGCAGTTCTTC.